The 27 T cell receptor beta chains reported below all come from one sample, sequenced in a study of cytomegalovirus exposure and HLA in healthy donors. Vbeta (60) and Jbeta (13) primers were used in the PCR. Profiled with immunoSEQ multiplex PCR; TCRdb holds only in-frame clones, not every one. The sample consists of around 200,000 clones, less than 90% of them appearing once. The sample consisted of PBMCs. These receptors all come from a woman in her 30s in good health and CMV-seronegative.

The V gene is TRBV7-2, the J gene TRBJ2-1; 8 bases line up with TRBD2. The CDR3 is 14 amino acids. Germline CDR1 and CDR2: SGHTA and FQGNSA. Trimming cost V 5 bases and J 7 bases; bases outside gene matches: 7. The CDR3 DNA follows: TGTGCCAGCAGCCCCAGCGGGAGAATAAATGAGCAGTTCTTC. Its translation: CASSPSGRINEQFF.

This CDR3 is CASSLETGGYTTGELFF. CDR3 DNA sequence: TGTGCCAGCAGCTTGGAAACAGGGGGCTATACCACCGGGGAGCTGTTTTTT. The chain combines TRBV5-6 with TRBJ2-2; 9 nucleotides line up with TRBD1. This CDR3 has 17 residues. Germline V gene data show CDR1 as SGHDT and CDR2 as YYEEEE. V dropped 0 bases and J dropped 4; count of bases not matched to a gene: 7. Complete variable domain (other parts from reference TRBV5-6 and TRBJ2-2): DAGVTQSPTHLIKTRGQQVTLRCSPKSGHDTVSWYQQALGQGPQFIFQYYEEEERQRGNFPDRFSGHQFPNYSSELNVNALLLGDSALYLCASSLETGGYTTGELFFGEGSRLTVL.

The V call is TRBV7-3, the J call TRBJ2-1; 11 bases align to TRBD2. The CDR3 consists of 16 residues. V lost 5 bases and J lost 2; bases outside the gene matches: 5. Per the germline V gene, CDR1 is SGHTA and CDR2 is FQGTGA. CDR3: CASSPSGLAAYNEQFF. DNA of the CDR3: TGTGCCAGCAGCCCCTCGGGACTAGCGGCCTACAATGAGCAGTTCTTC.

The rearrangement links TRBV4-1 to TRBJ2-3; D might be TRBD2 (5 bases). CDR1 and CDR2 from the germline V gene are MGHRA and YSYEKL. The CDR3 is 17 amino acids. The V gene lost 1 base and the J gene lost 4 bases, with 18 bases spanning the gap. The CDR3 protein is CASSQVWTLANPDTQYF. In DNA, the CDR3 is TGCGCCAGCAGCCAAGTTTGGACCCTAGCAAACCCAGATACGCAGTATTTT.

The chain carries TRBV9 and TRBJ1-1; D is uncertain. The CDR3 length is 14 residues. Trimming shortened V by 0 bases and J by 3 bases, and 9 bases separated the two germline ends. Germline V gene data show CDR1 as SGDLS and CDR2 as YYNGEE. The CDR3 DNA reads TGTGCCAGCAGCGTAGGGCAGGAGGACACTGAAGCTTTCTTT. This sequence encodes CASSVGQEDTEAFF. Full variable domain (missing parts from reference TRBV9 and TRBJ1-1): DSGVTQTPKHLITATGQRVTLRCSPRSGDLSVYWYQQSLDQGLQFLIQYYNGEERAKGNILERFSAQQFPDLHSELNLSSLELGDSALYFCASSVGQEDTEAFFGQGTRLTVV.

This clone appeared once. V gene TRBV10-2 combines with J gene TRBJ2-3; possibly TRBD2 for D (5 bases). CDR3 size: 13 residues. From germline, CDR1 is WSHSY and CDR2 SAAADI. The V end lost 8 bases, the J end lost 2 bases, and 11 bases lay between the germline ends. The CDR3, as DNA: TGCGCCAGCGTTCGGGAATCCACAGATACGCAGTATTTT. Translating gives CASVRESTDTQYF.

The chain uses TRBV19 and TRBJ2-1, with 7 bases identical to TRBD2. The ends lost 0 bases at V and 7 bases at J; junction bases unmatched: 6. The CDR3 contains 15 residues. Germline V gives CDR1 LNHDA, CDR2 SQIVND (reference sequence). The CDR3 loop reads CASSIDTAGLNEQFF. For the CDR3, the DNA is TGTGCCAGTAGTATAGATACAGCGGGGTTGAATGAGCAGTTCTTC.

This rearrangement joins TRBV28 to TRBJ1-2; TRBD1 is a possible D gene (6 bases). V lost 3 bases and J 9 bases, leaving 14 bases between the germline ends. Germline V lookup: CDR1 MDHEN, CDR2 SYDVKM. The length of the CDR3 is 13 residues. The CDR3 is CASSLKRQGSYTF. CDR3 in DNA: TGTGCCAGCAGTTTGAAAAGGCAGGGGAGCTACACCTTC.

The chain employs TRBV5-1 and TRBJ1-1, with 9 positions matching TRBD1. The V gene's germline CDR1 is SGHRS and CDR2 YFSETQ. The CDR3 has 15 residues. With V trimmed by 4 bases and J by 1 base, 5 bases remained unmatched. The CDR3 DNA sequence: TGCGCCAGCAGCGTGACAGGGGGTAGGAACACTGAAGCTTTCTTT. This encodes CASSVTGGRNTEAFF.

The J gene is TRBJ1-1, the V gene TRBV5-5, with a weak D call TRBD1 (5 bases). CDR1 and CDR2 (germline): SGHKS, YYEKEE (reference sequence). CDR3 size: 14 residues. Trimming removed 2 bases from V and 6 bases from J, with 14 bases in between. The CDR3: CASSFGQGSSEAFF. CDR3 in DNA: TGTGCCAGCAGCTTTGGCCAGGGAAGCTCTGAAGCTTTCTTT.

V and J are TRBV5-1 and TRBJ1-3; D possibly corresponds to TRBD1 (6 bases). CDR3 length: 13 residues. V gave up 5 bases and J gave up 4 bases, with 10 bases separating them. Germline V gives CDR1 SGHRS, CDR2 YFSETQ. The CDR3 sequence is CASRTGTGNTIYF. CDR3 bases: TGCGCCAGCAGAACTGGGACAGGAAACACCATATATTTT. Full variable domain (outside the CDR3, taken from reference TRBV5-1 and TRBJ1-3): KAGVTQTPRYLIKTRGQQVTLSCSPISGHRSVSWYQQTPGQGLQFLFEYFSETQRNKGNFPGRFSGRQFSNSRSEMNVSTLELGDSALYLCASRTGTGNTIYFGEGSWLTVV.

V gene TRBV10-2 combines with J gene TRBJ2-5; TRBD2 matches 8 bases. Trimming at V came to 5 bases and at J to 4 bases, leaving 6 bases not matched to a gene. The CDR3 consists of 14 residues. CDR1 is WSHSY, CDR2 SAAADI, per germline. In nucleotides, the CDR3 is TGCGCCAGCAGTCTTAGCGGGATATCAGAGACCCAGTACTTC. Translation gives CASSLSGISETQYF.

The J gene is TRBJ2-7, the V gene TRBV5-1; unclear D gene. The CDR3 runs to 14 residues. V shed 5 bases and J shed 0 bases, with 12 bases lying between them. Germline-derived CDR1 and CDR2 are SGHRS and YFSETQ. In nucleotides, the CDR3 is TGCGCCAGCAGTGGCGGCGGTACCTCCTACGAGCAGTACTTC. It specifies CASSGGGTSYEQYF.

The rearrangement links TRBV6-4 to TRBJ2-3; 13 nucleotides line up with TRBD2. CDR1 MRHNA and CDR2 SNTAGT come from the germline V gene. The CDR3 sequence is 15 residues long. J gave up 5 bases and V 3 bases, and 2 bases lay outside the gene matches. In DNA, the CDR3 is TGTGCCAGCAGTGAACTAGCGGGGGGGATAGATACGCAGTATTTT. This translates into CASSELAGGIDTQYF.

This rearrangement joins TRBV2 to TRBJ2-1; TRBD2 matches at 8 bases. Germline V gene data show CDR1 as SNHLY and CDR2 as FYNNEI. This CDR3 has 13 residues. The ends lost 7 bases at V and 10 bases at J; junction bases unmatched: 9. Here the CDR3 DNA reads TGTGCCAGCACGGGGGGGCTTGGGGGGGAGCAGTTCTTC. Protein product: CASTGGLGGEQFF.

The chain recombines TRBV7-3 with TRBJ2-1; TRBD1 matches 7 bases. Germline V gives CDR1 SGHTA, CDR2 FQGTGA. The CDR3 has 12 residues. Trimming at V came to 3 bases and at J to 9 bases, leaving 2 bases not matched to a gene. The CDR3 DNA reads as TGTGCCAGCAGCTTCCCAGGGGGTGAGCAGTTCTTC. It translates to CASSFPGGEQFF.

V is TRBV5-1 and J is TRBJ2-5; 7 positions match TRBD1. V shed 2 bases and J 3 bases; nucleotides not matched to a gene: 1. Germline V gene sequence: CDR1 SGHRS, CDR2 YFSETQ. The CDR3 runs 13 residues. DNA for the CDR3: TGCGCCAGCAGCTTTGGGACAGAAGAGACCCAGTACTTC. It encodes CASSFGTEETQYF.

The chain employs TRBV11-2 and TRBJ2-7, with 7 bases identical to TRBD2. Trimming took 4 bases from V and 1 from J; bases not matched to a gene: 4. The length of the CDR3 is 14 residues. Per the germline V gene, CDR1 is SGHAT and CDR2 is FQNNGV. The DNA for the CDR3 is TGTGCCAGCAGCTCGGCTAGCGGTTCCTACGAGCAGTACTTC. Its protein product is CASSSASGSYEQYF. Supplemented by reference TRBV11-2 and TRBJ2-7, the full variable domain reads EAGVAQSPRYKIIEKRQSVAFWCNPISGHATLYWYQQILGQGPKLLIQFQNNGVVDDSQLPKDRFSAERLKGVDSTLKIQPAKLEDSAVYLCASSSASGSYEQYFGPGTRLTVT.

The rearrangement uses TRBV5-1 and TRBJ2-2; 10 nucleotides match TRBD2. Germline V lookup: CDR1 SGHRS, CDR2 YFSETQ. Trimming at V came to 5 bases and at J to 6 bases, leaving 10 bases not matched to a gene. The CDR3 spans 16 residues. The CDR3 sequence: CASRSTPSGSAGELFF. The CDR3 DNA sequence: TGCGCCAGCAGATCCACTCCTAGCGGGAGCGCCGGGGAGCTGTTTTTT.

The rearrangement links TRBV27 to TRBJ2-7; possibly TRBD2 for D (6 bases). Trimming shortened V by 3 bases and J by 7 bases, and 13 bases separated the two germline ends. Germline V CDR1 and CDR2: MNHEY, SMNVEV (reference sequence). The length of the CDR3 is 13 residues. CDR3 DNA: TGTGCCAGCAGTTTCAGGAGGGAAGGAGAGCAGTACTTC. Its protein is CASSFRREGEQYF.

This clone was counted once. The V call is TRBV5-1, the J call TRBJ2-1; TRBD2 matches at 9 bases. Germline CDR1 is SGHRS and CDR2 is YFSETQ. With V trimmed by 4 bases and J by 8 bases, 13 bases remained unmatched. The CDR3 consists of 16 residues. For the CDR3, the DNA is TGCGCCAGCAGCATAACTAAGGTGCGGGGGGGCCATGAGCAGTTCTTC. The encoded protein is CASSITKVRGGHEQFF.

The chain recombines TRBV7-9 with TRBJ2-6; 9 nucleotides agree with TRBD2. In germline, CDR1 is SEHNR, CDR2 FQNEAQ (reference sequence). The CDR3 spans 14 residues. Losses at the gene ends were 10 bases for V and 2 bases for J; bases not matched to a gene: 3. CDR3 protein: CATERGAGANVLTF. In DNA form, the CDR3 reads TGTGCCACCGAGCGGGGGGCTGGGGCCAACGTCCTGACTTTC. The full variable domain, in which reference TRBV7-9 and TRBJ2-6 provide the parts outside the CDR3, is DTGVSQNPRHKITKRGQNVTFRCDPISEHNRLYWYRQTLGQGPEFLTYFQNEAQLEKSRLLSDRFSAERPKGSFSTLEIQRTEQGDSAMYLCATERGAGANVLTFGAGSRLTVL.

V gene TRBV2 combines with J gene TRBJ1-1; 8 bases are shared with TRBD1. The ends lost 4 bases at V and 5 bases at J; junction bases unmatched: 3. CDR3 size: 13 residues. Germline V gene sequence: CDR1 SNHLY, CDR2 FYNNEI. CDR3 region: CASSVTGETEAFF. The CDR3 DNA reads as TGTGCCAGCAGTGTGACAGGGGAGACTGAAGCTTTCTTT.

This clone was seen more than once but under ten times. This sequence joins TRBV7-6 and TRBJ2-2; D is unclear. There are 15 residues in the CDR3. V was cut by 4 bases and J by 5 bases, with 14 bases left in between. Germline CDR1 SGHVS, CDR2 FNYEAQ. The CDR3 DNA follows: TGTGCCAGCAGCTCTTCCCGTCCCGGGACCGGGGAGCTGTTTTTT. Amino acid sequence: CASSSSRPGTGELFF.

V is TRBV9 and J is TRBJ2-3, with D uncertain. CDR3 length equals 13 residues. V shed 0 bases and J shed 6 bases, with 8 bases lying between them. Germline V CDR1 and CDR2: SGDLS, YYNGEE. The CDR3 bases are TGTGCCAGCAGCGTAGAAGCGTCGGATACGCAGTATTTT. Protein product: CASSVEASDTQYF.

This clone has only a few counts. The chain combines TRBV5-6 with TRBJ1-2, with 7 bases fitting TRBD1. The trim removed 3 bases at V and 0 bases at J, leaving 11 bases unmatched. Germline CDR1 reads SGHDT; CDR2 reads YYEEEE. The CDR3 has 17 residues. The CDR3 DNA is TGTGCCAGCAGCTGGGGAGGTGACAGGGCGGCTAACTATGGCTACACCTTC. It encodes CASSWGGDRAANYGYTF.

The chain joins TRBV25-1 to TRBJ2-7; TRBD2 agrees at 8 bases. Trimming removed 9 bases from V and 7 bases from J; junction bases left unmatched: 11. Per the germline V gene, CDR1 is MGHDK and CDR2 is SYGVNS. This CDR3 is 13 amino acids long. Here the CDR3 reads CASSSGGPREQYF. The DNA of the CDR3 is TGTGCCAGTTCCTCGGGGGGGCCGAGGGAGCAGTACTTC.